This TCR beta chain was retrieved from a study of early T cells in non-severe SARS-CoV-2 infection. At the level of the study: The chains were unpaired, and the sequenced material was bulk RNA from unsorted whole blood. Study-wide points: Reliance on VDJdb matching favored anti-spike CD8 responses; private and CD4 specificities were missed.

CDR1 and CDR2 (germline): MRHNA, SNTAGT. CDR3 size: 12 residues. V was pared by 4 bases and J by 4 bases, with 0 bases of the junction left unmatched. This clonotype has ten or more counts. Its specificity is unknown. Individual cDNA molecules carried attached unique molecular identifiers. TCRdb used MiXCR to reprocess the 5' RACE reads, holding one entry per CDR3 protein. The sample holds under 35,000 distinct CDR3 sequences, about 4.6% seen once. This TCR came from an adult who was a healthcare worker with PCR-confirmed SARS-CoV-2 infection or an uninfected control (not recorded which). The chain joins TRBV6-4 to TRBJ1-2; 7 nucleotides match TRBD1. The sequenced sample consisted of whole blood. The chain's CDR3 is CASSAGGYGYTF. The CDR3 nucleotides are TGTGCCAGCAGTGCAGGGGGCTATGGCTACACCTTC.